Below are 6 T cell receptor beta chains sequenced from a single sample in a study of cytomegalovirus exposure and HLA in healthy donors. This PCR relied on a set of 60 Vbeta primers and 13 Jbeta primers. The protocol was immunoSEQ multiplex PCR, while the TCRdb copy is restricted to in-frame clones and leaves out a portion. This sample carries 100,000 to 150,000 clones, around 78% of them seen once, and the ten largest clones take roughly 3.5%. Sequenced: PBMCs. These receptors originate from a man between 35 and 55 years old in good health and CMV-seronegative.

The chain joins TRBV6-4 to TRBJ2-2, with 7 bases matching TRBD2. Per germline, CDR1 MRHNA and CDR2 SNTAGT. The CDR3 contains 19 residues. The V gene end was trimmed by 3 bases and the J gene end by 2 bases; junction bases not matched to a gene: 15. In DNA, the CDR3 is TGTGCCAGCAGTGATGGGTGGAGCGGGGCAACGACAAACACCGGGGAGCTGTTTTTT. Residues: CASSDGWSGATTNTGELFF.

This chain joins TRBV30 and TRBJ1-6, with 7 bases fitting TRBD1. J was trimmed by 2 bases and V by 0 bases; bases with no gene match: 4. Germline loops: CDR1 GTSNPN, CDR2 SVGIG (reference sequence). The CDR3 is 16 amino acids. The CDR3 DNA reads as TGTGCCTGGAGTGTACAGGGGAGCACCTATAATTCACCCCTCCACTTT. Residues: CAWSVQGSTYNSPLHF.

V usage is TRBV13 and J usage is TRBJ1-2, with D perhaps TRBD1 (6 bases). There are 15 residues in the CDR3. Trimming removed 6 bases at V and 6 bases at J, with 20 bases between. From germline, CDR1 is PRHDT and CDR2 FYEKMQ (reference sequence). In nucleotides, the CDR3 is TGTGCCAGCAGTCCGGAGCAAGGGGCAGGGGATGGCTACACCTTC. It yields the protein CASSPEQGAGDGYTF.

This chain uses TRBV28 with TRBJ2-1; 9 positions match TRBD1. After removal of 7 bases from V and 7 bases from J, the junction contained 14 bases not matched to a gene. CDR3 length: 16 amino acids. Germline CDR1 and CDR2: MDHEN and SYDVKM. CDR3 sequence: CASNPGGGTGMNEQFF. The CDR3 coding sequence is TGTGCCAGCAACCCTGGGGGCGGGACAGGGATGAATGAGCAGTTCTTC.

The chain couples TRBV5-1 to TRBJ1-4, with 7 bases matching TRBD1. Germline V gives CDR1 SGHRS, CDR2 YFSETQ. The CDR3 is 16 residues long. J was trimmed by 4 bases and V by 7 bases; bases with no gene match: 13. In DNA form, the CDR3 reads TGCGCCAGCCAGAGTCTCCCGGGACAGCGTAATGAAAAACTGTTTTTT. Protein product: CASQSLPGQRNEKLFF.

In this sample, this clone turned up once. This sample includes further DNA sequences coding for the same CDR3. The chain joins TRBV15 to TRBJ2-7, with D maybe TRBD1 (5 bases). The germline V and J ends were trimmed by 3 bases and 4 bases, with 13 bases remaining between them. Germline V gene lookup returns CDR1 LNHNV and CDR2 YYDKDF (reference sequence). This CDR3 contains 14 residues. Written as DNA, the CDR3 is TGTGCCACCAGCAGCCGTGGCAGGGATTACGAGCAGTACTTC. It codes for CATSSRGRDYEQYF.